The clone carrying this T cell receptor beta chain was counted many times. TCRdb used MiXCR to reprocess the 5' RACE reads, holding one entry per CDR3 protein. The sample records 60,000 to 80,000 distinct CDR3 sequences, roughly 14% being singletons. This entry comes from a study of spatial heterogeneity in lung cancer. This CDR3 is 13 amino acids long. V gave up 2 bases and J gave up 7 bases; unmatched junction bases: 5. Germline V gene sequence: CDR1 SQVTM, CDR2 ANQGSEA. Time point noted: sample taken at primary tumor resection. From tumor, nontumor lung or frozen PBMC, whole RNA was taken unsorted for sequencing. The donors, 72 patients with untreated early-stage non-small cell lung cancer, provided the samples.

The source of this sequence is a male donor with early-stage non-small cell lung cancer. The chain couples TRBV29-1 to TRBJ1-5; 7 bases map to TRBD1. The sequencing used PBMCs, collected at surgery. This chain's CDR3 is CSVETGVGQPQHF. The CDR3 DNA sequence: TGCAGCGTTGAAACAGGGGTTGGCCAGCCCCAGCATTTT.